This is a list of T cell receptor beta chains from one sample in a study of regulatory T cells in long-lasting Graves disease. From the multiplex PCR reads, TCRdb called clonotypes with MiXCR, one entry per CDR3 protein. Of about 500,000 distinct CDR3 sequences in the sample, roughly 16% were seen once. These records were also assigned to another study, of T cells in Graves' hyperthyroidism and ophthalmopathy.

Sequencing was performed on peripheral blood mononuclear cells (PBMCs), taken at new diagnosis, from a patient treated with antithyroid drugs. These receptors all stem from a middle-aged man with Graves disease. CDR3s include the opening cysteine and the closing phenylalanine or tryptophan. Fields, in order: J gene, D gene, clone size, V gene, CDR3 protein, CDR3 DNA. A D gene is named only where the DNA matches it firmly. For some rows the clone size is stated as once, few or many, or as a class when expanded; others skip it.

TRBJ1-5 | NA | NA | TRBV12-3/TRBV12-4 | CASSLNWGQPQHF | TGTGCCAGCAGTTTAAACTGGGGTCAGCCCCAGCATTTT
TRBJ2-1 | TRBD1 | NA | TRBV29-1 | CSVESPTGGVDNEQFF | TGCAGCGTTGAATCCCCGACAGGGGGCGTCGACAATGAGCAGTTCTTC
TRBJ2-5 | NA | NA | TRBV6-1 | CASIGLLRTQYF | TGTGCCAGCATAGGACTGTTAAGAACCCAGTACTTC
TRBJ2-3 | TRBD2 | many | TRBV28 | CASSPGLVGDTQYF | TGTGCCAGCAGTCCTGGACTAGTGGGAGATACGCAGTATTTT
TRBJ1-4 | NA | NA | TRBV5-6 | CASSAGSGEKLFF | TGTGCCAGCAGCGCAGGTTCTGGGGAAAAACTGTTTTTT
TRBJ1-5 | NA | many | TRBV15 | CATSRETIPQPQHF | TGTGCCACCAGCAGAGAAACCATTCCCCAGCCCCAGCATTTT
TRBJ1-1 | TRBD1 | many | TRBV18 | CASSPTDRGVLDTEAFF | TGTGCCAGCTCACCGACGGACAGGGGGGTTCTGGACACTGAAGCTTTCTTT
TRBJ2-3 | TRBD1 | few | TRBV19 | CASSVGQGVGTDTQYF | TGTGCCAGTAGTGTTGGACAGGGTGTAGGCACAGATACGCAGTATTTT
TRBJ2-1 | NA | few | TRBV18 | CASSPLGDNEQFF | TGTGCCAGCTCCCCCCTGGGGGACAATGAGCAGTTCTTC
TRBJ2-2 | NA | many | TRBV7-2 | CASSLARGGELFF | TGTGCCAGCAGCTTAGCGCGGGGCGGGGAGCTGTTTTTT
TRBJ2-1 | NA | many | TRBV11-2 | CASSSMRRSYNEQFF | TGTGCCAGCAGCTCAATGCGCAGGTCCTACAATGAGCAGTTCTTC
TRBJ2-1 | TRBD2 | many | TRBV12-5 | CASRLAGGPSYNEQFF | TGTGCTAGTAGACTAGCGGGAGGGCCCTCCTACAATGAGCAGTTCTTC
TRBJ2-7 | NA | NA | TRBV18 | CASSRGFLETYEQYF | TGTGCCAGCTCACGCGGGTTCCTAGAGACCTACGAGCAGTACTTC
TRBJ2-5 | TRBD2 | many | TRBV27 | CASSISSGRARETQYF | TGTGCCAGCAGTATCTCTAGCGGGAGGGCCAGAGAGACCCAGTACTTC
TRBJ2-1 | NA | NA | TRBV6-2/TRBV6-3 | CASHRVSVYNEQFF | TGTGCCAGCCACAGGGTCTCCGTCTACAATGAGCAGTTCTTC
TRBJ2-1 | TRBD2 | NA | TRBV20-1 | CSAEGGVGPNEQFF | TGCAGTGCCGAGGGAGGGGTGGGGCCCAATGAGCAGTTCTTC
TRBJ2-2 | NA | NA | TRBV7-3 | CASSLQPTGIGELFF | TGTGCCAGCAGCCTCCAGCCCACAGGGATCGGGGAGCTGTTTTTT
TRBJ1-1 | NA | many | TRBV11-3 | CASSSGSNTEAFF | TGTGCCAGCAGCTCCGGGTCTAACACTGAAGCTTTCTTT
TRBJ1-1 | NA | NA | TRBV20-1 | CSASTGRNTEAFF | TGCAGTGCTAGTACAGGGAGGAACACTGAAGCTTTCTTT
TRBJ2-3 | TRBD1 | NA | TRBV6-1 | CASIGDRVSSTDTQYF | TGTGCCAGCATTGGGGACAGGGTATCTAGCACAGATACGCAGTATTTT
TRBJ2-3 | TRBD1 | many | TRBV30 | CAWSYDRGGTDTQYF | TGTGCCTGGAGTTACGACAGGGGAGGCACAGATACGCAGTATTTT
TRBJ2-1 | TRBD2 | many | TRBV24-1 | CATSDGTSNEQFF | TGTGCCACCAGTGATGGGACTAGCAATGAGCAGTTCTTC
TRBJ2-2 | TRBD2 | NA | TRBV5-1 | CASSSRTSADTGELFF | TGCGCCAGCAGCTCCCGGACTAGCGCCGACACCGGGGAGCTGTTTTTT
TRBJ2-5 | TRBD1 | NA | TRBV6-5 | CASSYNRGLETQYF | TGTGCCAGCAGTTACAACAGGGGGCTGGAGACCCAGTACTTC
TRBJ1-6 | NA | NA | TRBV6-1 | CASDVKPPGNSPLHF | TGTGCCAGCGACGTGAAGCCTCCCGGGAATTCACCCCTCCACTTT
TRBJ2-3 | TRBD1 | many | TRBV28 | CASSHLRDRGTDTQYF | TGTGCCAGCAGTCACCTCCGGGACAGGGGGACAGATACGCAGTATTTT
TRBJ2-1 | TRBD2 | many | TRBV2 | CASSAGLAATYNEQFF | TGTGCCAGCAGTGCAGGACTAGCGGCCACCTACAATGAGCAGTTCTTC
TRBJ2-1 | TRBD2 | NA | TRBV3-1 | CASSFTAGVYEQFF | TGTGCCAGCAGCTTCACAGCGGGAGTGTACGAGCAGTTCTTC
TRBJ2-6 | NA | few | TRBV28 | CASSLGASGANVLTF | TGTGCCAGCAGTTTGGGCGCCTCTGGGGCCAACGTCCTGACTTTC
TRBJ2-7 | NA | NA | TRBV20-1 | CSANAGYSYEQYF | TGCAGTGCGAACGCAGGGTACTCCTACGAGCAGTACTTC
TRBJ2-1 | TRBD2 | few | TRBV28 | CASSFGRAILKQFF | TGTGCCAGCAGTTTCGGGAGGGCAATTCTCAAGCAGTTCTTC
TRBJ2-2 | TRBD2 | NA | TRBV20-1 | CSAKAGGPTGELFF | TGCAGTGCTAAAGCGGGAGGGCCTACCGGGGAGCTGTTTTTT
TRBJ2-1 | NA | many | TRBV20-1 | CSANTGQHYEQFF | TGCAGTGCTAATACAGGACAGCATTACGAGCAGTTCTTC
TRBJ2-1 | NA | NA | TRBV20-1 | CSARLVSNEQFF | TGCAGTGCAAGACTAGTCTCCAATGAGCAGTTCTTC
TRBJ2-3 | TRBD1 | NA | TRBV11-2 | CASRGQGITDTQYF | TGTGCCAGCAGAGGACAGGGGATCACAGATACGCAGTATTTT
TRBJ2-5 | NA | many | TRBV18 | CASSPTLTLRQTQYF | TGTGCCAGCTCACCAACTCTGACGCTCCGACAGACCCAGTACTTC
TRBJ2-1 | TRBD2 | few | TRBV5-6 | CASSLWIAGSYNEQFF | TGTGCCAGCAGCCTTTGGATAGCGGGATCCTACAATGAGCAGTTCTTC
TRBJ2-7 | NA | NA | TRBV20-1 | CSARDREIKYF | TGCAGTGCTAGAGATCGGGAAATTAAGTACTTC
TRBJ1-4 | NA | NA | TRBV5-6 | CASKSGVRASNEKLFF | TGTGCCAGCAAAAGCGGGGTCAGGGCGTCTAATGAAAAACTGTTTTTT
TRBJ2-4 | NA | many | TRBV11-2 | CASSRTKNIQYF | TGTGCCAGCAGCCGCACCAAAAACATTCAGTACTTC
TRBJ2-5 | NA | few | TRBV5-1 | CASSQEGLETQYF | TGCGCCAGCAGTCAGGAGGGTTTGGAGACCCAGTACTTC
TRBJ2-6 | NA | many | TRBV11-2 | CASSFRGSGANVLTF | TGTGCCAGCAGCTTTCGCGGGTCTGGGGCCAACGTCCTGACTTTC
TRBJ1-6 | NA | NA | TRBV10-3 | CAISDGGPPGDSPLHF | TGTGCCATCAGTGATGGTGGGCCACCGGGGGATTCACCCCTCCACTTT
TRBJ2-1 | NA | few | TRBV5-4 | CASSARQALYNEQFF | TGTGCCAGCAGTGCGCGTCAGGCCCTCTACAATGAGCAGTTCTTC
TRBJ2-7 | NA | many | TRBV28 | CASSQLTAQTTYEQYF | TGTGCCAGCAGCCAACTTACCGCTCAAACAACCTACGAGCAGTACTTC
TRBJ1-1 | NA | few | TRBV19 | CASSKLGRNTEAFF | TGTGCCAGTAGTAAACTCGGGAGGAACACTGAAGCTTTCTTT
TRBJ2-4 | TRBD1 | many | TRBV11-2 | CASSLQGAKNIQYF | TGTGCCAGCAGCTTACAGGGGGCGAAAAACATTCAGTACTTC
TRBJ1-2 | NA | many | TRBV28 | CASSAAYGYTF | TGTGCCAGCAGTGCGGCCTATGGCTACACCTTC
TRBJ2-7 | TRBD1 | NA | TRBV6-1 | CASRGQGSSYGQYF | TGTGCCAGCAGGGGACAGGGAAGCTCCTACGGGCAGTACTTC
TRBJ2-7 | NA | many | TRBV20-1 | CSARSAGPKHEQYF | TGCAGTGCTAGGTCAGCAGGGCCGAAGCACGAGCAGTACTTC
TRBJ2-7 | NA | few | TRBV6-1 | CASILRTGGEQYF | TGTGCCAGCATCCTCAGGACCGGCGGCGAGCAGTACTTC
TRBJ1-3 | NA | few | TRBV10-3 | CACQGSGNTIYF | TGTGCCTGCCAGGGTTCGGGAAACACCATATATTTT
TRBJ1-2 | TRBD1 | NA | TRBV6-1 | CASNRQGGDYGYTF | TGTGCCAGCAACCGACAGGGGGGTGACTATGGCTACACCTTC
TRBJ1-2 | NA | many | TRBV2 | CASSASRAYGYTF | TGTGCCAGCAGTGCAAGCAGGGCCTATGGCTACACCTTC
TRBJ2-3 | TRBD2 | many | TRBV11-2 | CASSLGPSGTDTQYF | TGTGCCAGCAGCTTAGGGCCTAGCGGGACAGATACGCAGTATTTT
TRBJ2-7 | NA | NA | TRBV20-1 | CSAPAPVKNEQYF | TGCAGTGCTCCGGCCCCGGTGAAGAACGAGCAGTACTTC
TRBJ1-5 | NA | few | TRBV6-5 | CASSYRGSQPQHF | TGTGCCAGCAGTTATAGGGGCAGCCAGCCCCAGCATTTT
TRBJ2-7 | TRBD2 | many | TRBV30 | CAWSVTSGSYEQYF | TGTGCCTGGAGTGTAACTAGCGGGAGCTACGAGCAGTACTTC
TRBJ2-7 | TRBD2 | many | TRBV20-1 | CSATPLAGGFYEQYF | TGCAGTGCTACCCCACTAGCGGGAGGGTTCTACGAGCAGTACTTC
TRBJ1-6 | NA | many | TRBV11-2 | CASSPPWRSDSPLHF | TGTGCCAGCAGCCCGCCGTGGAGGAGCGATTCACCCCTCCACTTT